This TCR beta chain was sequenced for a study of T cell responses to AZD1222 COVID-19 vaccine. The sample holds one count of this clone. Its antigen is not known. V lost 1 base to trimming and J lost 7 bases; unmatched junction nucleotides: 5. The germline V gene has CDR1 SGHTS and CDR2 YDEGEE. The length of the CDR3 is 14 residues. The assay was immunoSEQ multiplex PCR, and TCRdb's table has in-frame clones only and misses some. The sample holds about 56,000 clones, about 86% seen once. Study-level findings and limits: Only a handful of AZD1222 recipients were seropositive at baseline.

This specimen was peripheral blood, taken 28 days after the second AZD1222 dose. The chain links TRBV5-8 to TRBJ1-2; 9 nucleotides agree with TRBD1. This sequence was found in an adult who received the AZD1222 COVID-19 vaccine. CDR3 nucleotide sequence: TGTGCCAGCAGCTTGAGGGACAGGGCAGCTGGCTACACCTTC. Protein product: CASSLRDRAAGYTF.